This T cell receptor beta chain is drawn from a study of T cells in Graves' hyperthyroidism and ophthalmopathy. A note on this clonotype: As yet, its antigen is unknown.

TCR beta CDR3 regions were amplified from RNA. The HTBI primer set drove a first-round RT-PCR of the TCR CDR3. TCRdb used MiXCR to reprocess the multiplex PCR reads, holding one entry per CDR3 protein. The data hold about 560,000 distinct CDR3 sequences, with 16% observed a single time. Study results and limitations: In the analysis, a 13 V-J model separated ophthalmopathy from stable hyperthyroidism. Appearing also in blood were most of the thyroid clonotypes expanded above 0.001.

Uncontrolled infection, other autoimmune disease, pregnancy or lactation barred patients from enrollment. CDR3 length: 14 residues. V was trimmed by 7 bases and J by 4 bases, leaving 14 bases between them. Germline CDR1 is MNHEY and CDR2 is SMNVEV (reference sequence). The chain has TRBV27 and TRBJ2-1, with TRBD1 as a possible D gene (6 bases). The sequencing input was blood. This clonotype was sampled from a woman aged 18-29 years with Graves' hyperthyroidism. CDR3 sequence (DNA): TGTGCCAGCACCCGGGACCAGGGGTACAATGAGCAGTTCTTC. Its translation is CASTRDQGYNEQFF.